Below are 20 T cell receptor beta chains sequenced from a single sample in a study of T cell repertoires in cytomegalovirus infection. TCRdb recomputed calls from the reads with MiXCR, one row per CDR3 protein. The sample lists about 250,000 distinct CDR3 sequences, around 6.2% seen once, with 6.5% in the top ten. Sequenced: PBMCs. Receptors originate from a human donor in good health (CMV status not recorded). Some clones in this sample may be carry-over from other donors' samples.

This clonotype was detected a few times. The chain recombines TRBV20-1 with TRBJ1-2; D is uncertain. This CDR3 has 13 residues. Deletions cut 5 bases from V and 2 bases from J, with 12 bases between. The V gene's germline CDR1 is DFQATT and CDR2 SNEGSKA (reference sequence). The DNA for the CDR3 is TGCAGTGCTGTTGTCCGAGGGAACTATGGCTACACCTTC. Its translation is CSAVVRGNYGYTF.

This clonotype was recorded many times. J is TRBJ2-7 and V is TRBV6-2 or TRBV6-3; unclear D gene. Germline lookup yields CDR1 MNHEY and CDR2 SVGEGT. Between the trimmed V and J ends, which lost 7 bases and 2 bases, there was a span of 15 bases. The CDR3 is made up of 14 amino acids. The CDR3 DNA reads TGTGCCAGCAACGATCGACACCCTCCCTACGAGCAGTACTTC. Its protein is CASNDRHPPYEQYF.

This clonotype was observed at least ten times. Here the CDR3 DNA reads TGTGCCAGCAGTTCCGGACAGGGGCAGGGCTACACCTTC. As protein: CASSSGQGQGYTF. This chain links TRBV12-3 or TRBV12-4 with TRBJ1-2, with 9 positions matching TRBD1. CDR3 length: 13 amino acids. Germline trimming cut 4 bases from V and 8 bases from J; bases unmatched to any gene: 5.

The sample holds many counts of this clonotype. V and J are TRBV28 and TRBJ1-2; 8 bases match TRBD1. Germline CDR1 reads MDHEN; CDR2 reads SYDVKM. The CDR3 has 17 amino acids. Germline trimming cut 1 base from V and 3 bases from J; bases unmatched to any gene: 10. Here the CDR3 DNA reads TGTGCCAGCAGTTTATCGAGCCAGGGGGCGTACGACTATGGCTACACCTTC. It codes for CASSLSSQGAYDYGYTF.

At least ten counts were recorded for this clonotype. The CDR3 nucleotides read TGTGCCAGCAGTTCGCGGTTGATGAGCGAGCAGTACTTC. Protein: CASSSRLMSEQYF. This rearrangement joins TRBV28 to TRBJ2-7; D is uncertain. This CDR3 region has 13 residues. Trimming took off 4 bases at V and 6 bases at J, with 13 bases between the two ends. Per the germline V gene, CDR1 is MDHEN and CDR2 is SYDVKM.

This clonotype was seen ten or more times. The chain is built from TRBV5-1 and TRBJ1-1; D might be TRBD1 (5 bases). The V end was cut by 4 bases, the J end by 1 base, with 11 bases between. CDR1 is SGHRS and CDR2 is YFSETQ in the germline V gene. This CDR3 region has 14 residues. CDR3 region: CASSPGDRNTEAFF. The CDR3 DNA reads TGCGCCAGCAGCCCTGGAGACAGGAACACTGAAGCTTTCTTT.

The sample holds many counts of this clonotype. The J gene is TRBJ2-7, the V gene TRBV5-1, with TRBD1 matching 10 bases. Germline values: CDR1 SGHRS, CDR2 YFSETQ. The CDR3 loop spans 15 amino acids. After removal of 3 bases from V and 3 bases from J, the junction contained 6 bases not matched to a gene. The CDR3 sequence is CASSYGQGERYEQYF. CDR3 DNA sequence: TGCGCCAGCAGCTATGGACAGGGGGAACGCTACGAGCAGTACTTC.

There are many counts of this clonotype. This chain links TRBV7-2 with TRBJ1-1; no clear D. The V and J ends lost 7 bases and 1 base respectively, with 10 bases between them. The CDR3 is 13 amino acids. The germline V gene has CDR1 SGHTA and CDR2 FQGNSA. The DNA of the CDR3 is TGTGCCAGCAAGTCAGGTGGGAACACTGAAGCTTTCTTT. Residues: CASKSGGNTEAFF.

This clonotype was seen ten or more times. The chain has TRBV14 and TRBJ2-1; D tentatively fits TRBD1 or TRBD2 (5 bases each). V gave up 3 bases and J gave up 4 bases, with 7 bases separating them. CDR3 length: 13 amino acids. Germline CDR1 SGHDN, CDR2 FVKESK. CDR3 sequence reads: CASSQGTYNEQFF. Here the CDR3 DNA reads TGTGCCAGCAGCCAGGGGACGTACAATGAGCAGTTCTTC.

This clonotype was seen ten or more times. V and J are TRBV19 and TRBJ1-1; D unresolved. The germline V and J ends were trimmed by 9 bases and 7 bases, with 9 bases remaining between them. The germline V gene encodes CDR1 LNHDA and CDR2 SQIVND (reference sequence). CDR3 length: 10 amino acids. In DNA, the CDR3 is TGTGCCAGACACCAATTTGAAGCTTTCTTT. Amino acid sequence: CARHQFEAFF.

This clonotype was seen repeatedly, ten times or more. The chain has TRBV20-1 and TRBJ2-7; tentatively, D is TRBD1 (6 bases). In germline, CDR1 is DFQATT, CDR2 SNEGSKA (reference sequence). The CDR3 totals 12 residues. The V end lost 6 bases, the J end lost 5 bases, and 14 bases lay between the germline ends. The CDR3 spells CSARTATDEQYF. CDR3 nucleotide sequence: TGCAGTGCGCGGACAGCTACCGACGAGCAGTACTTC.

This clonotype was detected only a few times. The rearrangement joins TRBV19 to TRBJ2-7, with D possibly being TRBD2 (5 bases). V lost 9 bases, J lost 5 bases, and 20 bases lay in between. This CDR3 is built from 14 residues. Germline CDR1 is LNHDA and CDR2 is SQIVND (reference sequence). The CDR3 here is CARIVRGSGDEQYF. The CDR3 nucleotides are TGTGCCAGAATAGTGAGAGGGAGCGGCGACGAGCAGTACTTC.

This clonotype was seen many times. The chain carries TRBV28 and TRBJ2-2, with a possible D match to TRBD2 (6 bases). V lost 3 bases and J lost 1, with 9 bases in between. CDR3 length equals 15 residues. The germline V gene encodes CDR1 MDHEN and CDR2 SYDVKM. CDR3: CASSFLRGNTGELFF. The DNA for the CDR3 is TGTGCCAGCAGTTTTTTGCGGGGGAACACCGGGGAGCTGTTTTTT.

This clonotype was seen more than once but under ten times. The V gene is TRBV11-2, the J gene TRBJ2-2; TRBD2 matches at 13 bases. The CDR3 runs 17 residues. Germline V lookup: CDR1 SGHAT, CDR2 FQNNGV. V was clipped by 7 bases and J by 0 bases; unmatched bases: 5. This CDR3 reads CASIGLAGAPNTGELFF. CDR3 DNA: TGTGCCAGCATTGGACTAGCGGGGGCCCCGAACACCGGGGAGCTGTTTTTT.

In its sample, this clonotype was seen many times. The V gene is TRBV12-3 or TRBV12-4, the J gene TRBJ1-6, with 7 bases matching TRBD1. Trimming took 5 bases from V and 0 from J; bases not matched to a gene: 4. This CDR3 comprises 16 residues. The CDR3 spells CASSGDRSSYNSPLHF. CDR3 bases: TGTGCCAGCAGTGGGGACAGAAGCTCCTATAATTCACCCCTCCACTTT.

This clonotype was observed many times. The CDR3 bases are TGTGCCAGCAGTTACCCTAACGCAGTACTCCTAGCCAACTACGAGCAGTACTTC. Translating it yields CASSYPNAVLLANYEQYF. V is TRBV6-2 or TRBV6-3 and J is TRBJ2-7, with D maybe TRBD2 (5 bases). Germline CDR1 is MNHEY and CDR2 is SVGEGT. Trimming stripped 2 bases from V and 3 bases from J, with 23 bases between. The CDR3 is 18 residues long.

This clonotype occurred a few times. V is TRBV4-3 and J is TRBJ2-1, with TRBD2 matching 10 bases. The V gene end was trimmed by 1 base and the J gene end by 1 base; junction bases not matched to a gene: 4. From germline, CDR1 is LGHNA and CDR2 YSLEER. The CDR3 extends over 17 amino acids. The CDR3 DNA sequence: TGCGCCAGCAGCCAAGGATGGACTAGCGGTTCCTACAATGAGCAGTTCTTC. It translates to CASSQGWTSGSYNEQFF.

This clonotype was counted at least ten times. The chain employs TRBV5-1 and TRBJ2-1; no firm D call. Germline CDR1 SGHRS, CDR2 YFSETQ. The CDR3 spans 15 residues. V was shortened by 2 bases and J by 0 bases, with 9 bases between the two germline ends. CDR3: CASSFGVTSYNEQFF. As DNA, the CDR3 is TGCGCCAGCAGCTTTGGGGTTACCTCCTACAATGAGCAGTTCTTC.

This clonotype was counted between two and nine times. The chain carries TRBV20-1 and TRBJ1-1, with no clear D. V lost 4 bases and J 6 bases, leaving 0 bases between the germline ends. This CDR3 is 8 amino acids long. Germline CDR1 is DFQATT and CDR2 is SNEGSKA (reference sequence). The CDR3: CSATEAFF. Written as DNA, the CDR3 is TGCAGTGCTACTGAAGCTTTCTTT.

This clonotype came up many times. The chain combines TRBV7-8 with TRBJ1-1; TRBD1 might be the D (5 bases). V was clipped by 5 bases and J by 3 bases, with 19 bases between them. Germline V lookup: CDR1 SGHVS, CDR2 FQNEAQ. The CDR3 has 16 residues. In DNA form, the CDR3 reads TGTGCCAGCAGCCCAGAGGTGGGGTTGGGGGACACTGAAGCTTTCTTT. Its protein product is CASSPEVGLGDTEAFF. The variable domain in full, with the rest retrieved from reference TRBV7-8 and TRBJ1-1, is GAGVSQSPRYKVAKRGQDVALRCDPISGHVSLFWYQQALGQGPEFLTYFQNEAQLDKSGLPSDRFFAERPEGSVSTLKIQRTQQEDSAVYLCASSPEVGLGDTEAFFGQGTRLTVV.